This T cell receptor (beta chain) is from a study of OX40 agonist ivuxolimab in advanced cancers. Whole-study context: Patients receiving dose escalation had hepatocellular carcinoma, melanoma, renal cell or head and neck cancer.

This CDR3 region has 15 residues. V dropped 7 bases and J dropped 3; count of bases not matched to a gene: 7. In germline, CDR1 is SGHTA, CDR2 FQGNSA. With baseline, cycle 4 day 1, and cycle 7 day 1 as timepoints, blood was sampled. The study's findings and limits: In a subset of nonresponders, normalized T-cell clonal expansion was also low. The expanded peripheral T cells' antigen specificity was not determined.

Concerning this clone itself: Its specificity is not known.

Clones were read by immunoSEQ multiplex PCR, and TCRdb kept only the in-frame ones, dropping some. Here the sample spans tens of thousands of clones, around nine tenths being singletons. Sequencing used CD4+ or CD8+ T cells sorted from blood, obtained in a trial of the OX40 agonist ivuxolimab. The gene calls are TRBV7-2 and TRBJ2-1, with 9 bases matching TRBD2. The TCR comes from an adult with an advanced solid tumor such as melanoma, head and neck, liver or kidney cancer. The CDR3: CASTRELAGYNEQFF. The CDR3 DNA follows: TGTGCCAGCACCCGAGAACTAGCGGGCTACAATGAGCAGTTCTTC.